This T cell receptor beta chain was retrieved from a study of blood T cell repertoires in COVID-19. Study information: In each case, the material was cDNA or gDNA derived from T cells, B-cell-depleted T cells, or PBMCs.

The V segment lost 10 bases and the J segment 4 bases; nucleotides outside the gene matches: 7. The CDR3 is made up of 14 amino acids. Original methodology: Researchers report that nucleated cell counts were estimated from reference gene primer amplification. Repertoires were generated with immunoSEQ multiplex PCR, while TCRdb's copy carries only in-frame clones and drops some. V and J calls and clone size follow that table, whereas D and trimming were derived from the DNA. Among under 500,000 clones listed, around 91% were seen once. Donors in Cohort 3 counted as recovered after two negative PCRs, clearance, or symptom resolution.

The TCR originated in a man younger than 40 who had recovered from COVID-19. The chain carries TRBV6-7 and TRBJ2-7, with 13 bases lining up with TRBD2. TRBV6-7 counts as an open reading frame of uncertain function. Sequencing used PBMCs or T cells enriched from blood (not recorded which). The CDR3 sequence: CANSTSGRRYEQYF. The DNA of the CDR3 is TGTGCCAATTCGACTAGCGGGAGGAGGTACGAGCAGTACTTC.